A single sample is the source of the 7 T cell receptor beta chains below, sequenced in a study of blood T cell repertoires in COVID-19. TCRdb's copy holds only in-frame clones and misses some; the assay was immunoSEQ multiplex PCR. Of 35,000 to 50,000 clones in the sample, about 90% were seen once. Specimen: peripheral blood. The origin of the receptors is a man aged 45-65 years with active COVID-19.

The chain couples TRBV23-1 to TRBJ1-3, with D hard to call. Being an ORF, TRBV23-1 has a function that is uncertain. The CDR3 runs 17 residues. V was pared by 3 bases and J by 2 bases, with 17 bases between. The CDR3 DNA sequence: TGCGCCAGCAGTCAGGAGGATGTAACAGCCCCTGGAAACACCATATATTTT. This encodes CASSQEDVTAPGNTIYF.

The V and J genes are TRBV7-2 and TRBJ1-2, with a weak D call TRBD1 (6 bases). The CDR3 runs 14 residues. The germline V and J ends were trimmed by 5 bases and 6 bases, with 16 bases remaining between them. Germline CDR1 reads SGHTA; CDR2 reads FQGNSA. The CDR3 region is CASSPDRLGHGYTF. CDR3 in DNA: TGTGCCAGCAGCCCCGACAGGCTGGGGCATGGCTACACCTTC.

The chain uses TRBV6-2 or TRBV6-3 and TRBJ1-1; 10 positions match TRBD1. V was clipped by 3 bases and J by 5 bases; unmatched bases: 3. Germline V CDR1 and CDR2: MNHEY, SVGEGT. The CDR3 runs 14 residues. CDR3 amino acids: CASSYMDRGTEAFF. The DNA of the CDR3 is TGTGCCAGCAGTTATATGGACAGGGGGACTGAAGCTTTCTTT.

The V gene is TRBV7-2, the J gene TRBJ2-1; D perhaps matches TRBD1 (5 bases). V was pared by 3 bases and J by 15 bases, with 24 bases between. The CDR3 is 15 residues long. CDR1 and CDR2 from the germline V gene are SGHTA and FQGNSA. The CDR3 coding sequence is TGTGCCAGCAGCTTTGGCCCCATGGAGTGGGGCGGTGGGTTCTTC. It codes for CASSFGPMEWGGGFF.

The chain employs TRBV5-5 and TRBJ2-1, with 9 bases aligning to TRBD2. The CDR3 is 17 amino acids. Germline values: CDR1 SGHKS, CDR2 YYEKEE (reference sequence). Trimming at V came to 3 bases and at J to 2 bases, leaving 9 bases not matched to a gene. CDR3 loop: CASSSLAGGAPYNEQFF. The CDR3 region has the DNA TGTGCCAGCAGCTCGTTGGCGGGGGGGGCCCCCTACAATGAGCAGTTCTTC.

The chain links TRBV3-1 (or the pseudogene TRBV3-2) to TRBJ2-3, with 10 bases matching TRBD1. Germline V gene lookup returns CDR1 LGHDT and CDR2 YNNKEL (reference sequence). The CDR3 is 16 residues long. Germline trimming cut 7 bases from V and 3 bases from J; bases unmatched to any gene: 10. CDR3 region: CASKATGGLGTDTQYF. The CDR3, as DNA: TGTGCCAGCAAGGCGACAGGGGGCCTAGGAACAGATACGCAGTATTTT.

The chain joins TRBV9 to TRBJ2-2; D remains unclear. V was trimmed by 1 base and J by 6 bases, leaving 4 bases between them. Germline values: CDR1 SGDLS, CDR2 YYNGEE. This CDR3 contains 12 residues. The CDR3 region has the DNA TGTGCCAGCAGCGTACTCTCCGGGGAGCTGTTTTTT. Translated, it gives CASSVLSGELFF.